Listed below are T cell receptor beta chains from one sample, sequenced in a study of T cells in Graves' hyperthyroidism and ophthalmopathy. TCRdb reprocessed the multiplex PCR reads via MiXCR and lists one record per CDR3 protein. This table holds about 340,000 distinct CDR3 sequences, roughly 18% found once. Material for sequencing was blood. These receptors were taken from a woman aged 50 to 65 with Graves' hyperthyroidism. The CDR3 runs from the conserved cysteine through the conserved F or W. A D gene is named only where the DNA matches it firmly. Clone size is given for some rows only: seen once, a few or many times, or a class if the clone is expanded.

>TRBJ2-7|TRBD2|TRBV4-1|.
TGCGCCAGCAGCCAAGAGGGACTAGCGGGACTGGACGAGCAGTACTTC
CASSQEGLAGLDEQYF
>TRBJ1-1|.|TRBV20-1|many
TGCAGTGCTCTGTATACTGAAGCTTTCTTT
CSALYTEAFF
>TRBJ2-3|.|TRBV29-1|.
TGCAGCGTTGCGCTCCGTGGGAGTCCCACGCAGTATTTT
CSVALRGSPTQYF
>TRBJ1-2|TRBD1|TRBV12-3/TRBV12-4|many
TGTGCCAGCAGTTTGGACGGGACAGACCGCAACACCTTC
CASSLDGTDRNTF
>TRBJ2-3|TRBD2|TRBV5-1|many
TGCGCCAGCAGCTTGGAGGGACTAGCGGGGTCAGATACGCAGTATTTT
CASSLEGLAGSDTQYF
>TRBJ1-5|.|TRBV6-2/TRBV6-3|.
TGTGCCAGCACCTGGACTGGGAATCAGCCCCAGCATTTT
CASTWTGNQPQHF
>TRBJ2-5|.|TRBV2|many
TGTGCCAGCGGAACCCCGGGACGCCAGCAAGAGACCCAGTACTTC
CASGTPGRQQETQYF
>TRBJ2-2|TRBD1|TRBV27|.
TGTGCCAGCAGTTTAGCCTCGACAGGGCCGAACACCGGGGAGCTGTTTTTT
CASSLASTGPNTGELFF
>TRBJ2-1|TRBD1|TRBV20-1|many
TGCAGTGCTAGAGATCGAAAAACCGGGACAGATCCCTACAATGAGCAGTTCTTC
CSARDRKTGTDPYNEQFF
>TRBJ1-1|.|TRBV6-1|.
TGTGCCAGCAGTGAAGCAATGCGGTCGTGGGCTGAAGCTTTCTTT
CASSEAMRSWAEAFF
>TRBJ2-5|.|TRBV3-1|many
TGTGCCAGCAGCCAAGAGGGAAGGGCAGGGTTGGAGACCCAGTACTTC
CASSQEGRAGLETQYF
>TRBJ2-3|TRBD2|TRBV6-1|many
TGTGCCAGCAGCCCGGCCGGACTAGCGGGAGGGCTCTGGAGCACAGATACGCAGTATTTT
CASSPAGLAGGLWSTDTQYF
>TRBJ2-3|.|TRBV28|many
TGTGCCACCAGGGACAGCGCGGCGGGAGTAGATACGCAGTATTTT
CATRDSAAGVDTQYF
>TRBJ1-1|.|TRBV4-2|.
TGTGCCAGCAGCCGAACATTTGGCGCCTTTGAAGCTTTCTTT
CASSRTFGAFEAFF
>TRBJ1-1|.|TRBV12-5|many
TGTGCTAGTGGGAAACAAGGGGACACTGAAGCTTTCTTT
CASGKQGDTEAFF
>TRBJ2-3|TRBD2|TRBV7-8|many
TGTGCCAGCAGCTTAACAGCGGGAGTTGGGACAGATACGCAGTATTTT
CASSLTAGVGTDTQYF
>TRBJ2-1|TRBD2|TRBV7-2|many
TGTGCCAGCAGTCGCGCCGGGACTAGTGTCGGCAATGAGCAGTTCTTC
CASSRAGTSVGNEQFF
>TRBJ1-2|.|TRBV4-1|few
TGCGCCAGCAGCCAAGATGGGGCAGCTAACTATGGCTACACCTTC
CASSQDGAANYGYTF
>TRBJ2-1|.|TRBV18|few
TGTGCCAGCTCACCACGTGGGCTTGGATCCTCCCACAATGAGCAGTTCTTC
CASSPRGLGSSHNEQFF
>TRBJ2-1|TRBD1|TRBV9|few
TGTGCCAGCAGCCTAGCAGGGGGAGAGGGTGAGCAGTTCTTC
CASSLAGGEGEQFF
>TRBJ1-1|.|TRBV12-3/TRBV12-4|.
TGTGCCAGCATCAAAAAGGGCATGAACACTGAAGCTTTCTTT
CASIKKGMNTEAFF
>TRBJ2-7|.|TRBV20-1|few
TGCAGTGCTAGTGGTGACAGATACTACGAGCAGTACTTC
CSASGDRYYEQYF
>TRBJ2-3|TRBD1|TRBV19|.
TGTGCCAGTAGGAGACAGGGTGGTGCAGATACGCAGTATTTT
CASRRQGGADTQYF
>TRBJ2-1|.|TRBV5-1|many
TGCGCCAGCAGCGTCGCAGGAGGACGTAACTCCTACAATGAGCAGTTCTTC
CASSVAGGRNSYNEQFF
>TRBJ2-3|.|TRBV5-1|few
TGCGCCAGCAGTCCCGGATTGGAGATCACAGATACGCAGTATTTT
CASSPGLEITDTQYF
>TRBJ1-2|.|TRBV20-1|many
TGCAGTGCAACAAACAGGGAAGGTTATGGCTACACCTTC
CSATNREGYGYTF
>TRBJ1-3|.|TRBV19|.
TGTGCCAGTAGTATCGTGGATCTCGACACCATATATTTT
CASSIVDLDTIYF
>TRBJ1-2|.|TRBV18|many
TGTGCCAGCTCACCTGAGAATTCTCTCCCTGGCTACACCTTC
CASSPENSLPGYTF
>TRBJ1-3|.|TRBV3-1|.
TGTGCCAGCAGCCAAGACCCATTCTCTGGAAACACCATATATTTT
CASSQDPFSGNTIYF
>TRBJ1-1|.|TRBV12-3/TRBV12-4|few
TGTGCCAGCAGTTTCAACCTGAACACTGAAGCTTTCTTT
CASSFNLNTEAFF
>TRBJ2-2|TRBD1|TRBV6-9|.
TGTGCCAGCAGTTACCCAGGGGGCACCGGGGAGCTGTTTTTT
CASSYPGGTGELFF
>TRBJ2-1|.|TRBV20-1|.
TGCAGTGCCGGTACCTCGTGGGACAATGAGCAGTTCTTC
CSAGTSWDNEQFF
>TRBJ2-3|.|TRBV6-1|many
TGTGCCAGCAGTTATCGTCCCGGGACATTGAATACGCAGTATTTT
CASSYRPGTLNTQYF
>TRBJ1-1|.|TRBV5-1|many
TGCGCCAGCAGCTTGGTGGGACCCCAGGGCACTGAAGCTTTCTTT
CASSLVGPQGTEAFF
>TRBJ2-1|TRBD2|TRBV9|.
TGTGCCAGCAGCGTAGTCGGGAGGGGCCGGAATGAGCAGTTCTTC
CASSVVGRGRNEQFF
>TRBJ2-7|TRBD2|TRBV20-1|many
TGCAGTGCTTCCCGACTAGCGGGAGGGCCTTACGAGCAGTACTTC
CSASRLAGGPYEQYF
>TRBJ2-3|.|TRBV28|many
TGTGCCAGCAGTTTCTGGCAGGGACCCTTAACGGATACGCAGTATTTT
CASSFWQGPLTDTQYF
>TRBJ2-5|.|TRBV24-1|.
TGTGCCACCAGTGATTTAGGGGTGGAGACCCAGTACTTC
CATSDLGVETQYF
>TRBJ2-7|TRBD2|TRBV20-1|many
TGCAGTGCACCGACTAGCGGGGTCTTGACCGAGCAGTACTTC
CSAPTSGVLTEQYF
>TRBJ2-5|TRBD1|TRBV5-5|few
TGTGCCAGCAGCTTGTCACAGGGGAAAGAGACCCAGTACTTC
CASSLSQGKETQYF
>TRBJ2-1|.|TRBV2|many
TGTGCCAGCAGCTACAGTCGAAGCTCCTACAATGAGCAGTTCTTC
CASSYSRSSYNEQFF
>TRBJ1-2|.|TRBV6-1|many
TGTGCCAGCAGCCCCGGACATGGGGCTAACTATGGCTACACCTTC
CASSPGHGANYGYTF
>TRBJ2-1|.|TRBV5-6|.
TGTGCCAGCAGCACGGACACATACAATGAGCAGTTCTTC
CASSTDTYNEQFF
>TRBJ1-1|.|TRBV2|.
TGTGCCAGCAGCCCCGACACCATGAACACTGAAGCTTTCTTT
CASSPDTMNTEAFF
>TRBJ2-1|TRBD1|TRBV6-5|.
TGTGCCAGCAGTTACGGACAGGGGGCTTACAATGAGCAGTTCTTC
CASSYGQGAYNEQFF
>TRBJ1-1|TRBD1|TRBV28|many
TGTGCCAGCAGTCAACAGGGGGATCGTGAAGCTTTCTTT
CASSQQGDREAFF
>TRBJ2-1|TRBD2|TRBV20-1|many
TGCAGTGCTAGGAAACCGGGGACTAGCGGGTTGGATTTCAATGAGCAGTTCTTC
CSARKPGTSGLDFNEQFF
>TRBJ2-5|TRBD1|TRBV5-1|few
TGCGCCAGCAGCCTGACCCCCGGGACAGCTACCCAAGAGACCCAGTACTTC
CASSLTPGTATQETQYF
>TRBJ1-5|.|TRBV6-5|.
TGTGCCAGCAGTTTAGGTTATGGCTTTAGGCAGCCCCAGCATTTT
CASSLGYGFRQPQHF
>TRBJ1-5|.|TRBV28|many
TGTGCCAGCAGTTTAAATACGTGGGAGGCGGGGGGCCAGCATTTT
CASSLNTWEAGGQHF
>TRBJ1-1|TRBD1|TRBV5-4|once
TGTGCCAGCAGCATCTACAGGGGCGGGTTGAACACTGAAGCTTTCTTT
CASSIYRGGLNTEAFF
>TRBJ2-3|.|TRBV6-1|few
TGTGCCAGCATGGGCTATAGCCCAGATACGCAGTATTTT
CASMGYSPDTQYF
>TRBJ2-1|.|TRBV30|.
TGTGCCTCGGGACGGAACAATGAGCAGTTCTTC
CASGRNNEQFF
>TRBJ1-2|TRBD1|TRBV28|.
TGTGCCAGCAGTTTACTGCGGGACAGGGGAGGGTATGGCTACACCTTC
CASSLLRDRGGYGYTF
>TRBJ2-1|.|TRBV6-5|many
TGTGCCAGCAGTTACTTGGGTGTGGCGCAGTTCTTC
CASSYLGVAQFF
>TRBJ2-7|TRBD2|TRBV28|.
TGTGCCAGCAGTTGGACTAGAAATTACGAGCAGTACTTC
CASSWTRNYEQYF
>TRBJ1-6|.|TRBV6-1|.
TGTGCCAGCACCTCGACAGGAGGCGCCTATAATTCACCCCTCCACTTT
CASTSTGGAYNSPLHF